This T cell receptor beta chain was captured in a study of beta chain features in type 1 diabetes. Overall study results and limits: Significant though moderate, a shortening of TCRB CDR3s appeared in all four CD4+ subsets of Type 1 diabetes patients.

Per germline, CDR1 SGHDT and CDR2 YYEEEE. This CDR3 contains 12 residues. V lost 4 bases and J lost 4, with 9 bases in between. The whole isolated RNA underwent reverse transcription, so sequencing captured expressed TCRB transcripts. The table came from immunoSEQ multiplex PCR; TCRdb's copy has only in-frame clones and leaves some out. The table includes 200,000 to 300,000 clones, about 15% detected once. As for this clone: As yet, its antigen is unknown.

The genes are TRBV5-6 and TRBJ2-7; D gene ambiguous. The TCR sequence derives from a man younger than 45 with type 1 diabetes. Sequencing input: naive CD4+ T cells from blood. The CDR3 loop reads CASSTLQYEQYF. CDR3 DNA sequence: TGTGCCAGCAGCACCCTACAGTACGAGCAGTACTTC.